This T cell receptor beta chain is drawn from a study of PD-L1 blockade in urothelial cancer. This sample's time point: pretreatment peripheral blood. Sequenced by immunoSEQ multiplex PCR; TCRdb stores in-frame clones only, minus some. This table holds 35,000 to 50,000 clones, 70% to 90% found once. This TCR was sampled from a man aged 60 to 69 with urothelial cancer. Sequences were derived from PBMCs, sampled around atezolizumab (anti-PD-L1) treatment.

CDR3 in amino acids: CAWSGKRTSGEQSSYEQYF. DNA of the CDR3: TGTGCCTGGAGTGGAAAACGGACTAGCGGGGAACAGAGCTCCTACGAGCAGTACTTC. The chain links TRBV30 to TRBJ2-7, with TRBD2 matching 12 bases. V shed 1 base and J 0 bases; nucleotides not matched to a gene: 13. This CDR3 spans 19 amino acids. CDR1 and CDR2 from the germline V gene are GTSNPN and SVGIG (reference sequence).